This TCR beta chain is from a study of CD8+ T cells in alopecia areata. Reverse transcription of extracted RNA yielded cDNA, which provided the sequencing template. The repertoire was sequenced with immunoSEQ multiplex PCR; TCRdb's copy has only in-frame clones and lacks some. The sample contains about 180,000 clones, around 51% of which appear only once. This CDR3 region has 13 residues. Germline CDR1 reads LNHNV; CDR2 reads YYDKDF (reference sequence). Trimming left V 5 bases short and J 8 bases short, with 13 bases between. On this clone: Its antigen is still unknown.

Described treatment: oral pan-JAK inhibitor, 5-10 mg twice daily. Study-wide results and caveats: Scalp clonality, along with expanded CD8+ clones among the top 100, was significantly decreased by tofacitinib.

The TCR sequence derives from a human donor with alopecia areata. The rearrangement joins TRBV15 to TRBJ1-5, with TRBD1 as a possible D gene (6 bases). The sequencing used CD8+ T cells sorted from blood, collected at roughly week 53, from a patient treated with tofacitinib. The CDR3 DNA reads as TGTGCCACCAGCTCGGGAGGGGGAGAGCCCCAGCATTTT. As protein: CATSSGGGEPQHF.